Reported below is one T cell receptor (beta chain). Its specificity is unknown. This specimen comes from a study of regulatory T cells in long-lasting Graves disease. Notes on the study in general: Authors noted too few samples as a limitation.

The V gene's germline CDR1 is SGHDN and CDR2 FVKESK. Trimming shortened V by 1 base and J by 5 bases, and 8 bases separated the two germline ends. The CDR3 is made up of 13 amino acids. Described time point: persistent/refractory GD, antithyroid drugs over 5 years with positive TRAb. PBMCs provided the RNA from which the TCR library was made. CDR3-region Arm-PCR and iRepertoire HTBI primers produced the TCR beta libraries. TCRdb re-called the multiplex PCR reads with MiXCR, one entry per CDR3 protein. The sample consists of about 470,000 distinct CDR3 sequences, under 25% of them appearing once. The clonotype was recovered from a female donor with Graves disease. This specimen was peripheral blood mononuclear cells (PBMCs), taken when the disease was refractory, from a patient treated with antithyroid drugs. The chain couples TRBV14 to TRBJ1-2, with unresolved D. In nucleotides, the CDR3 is TGTGCCAGCAGCCAAGGGGGATTTTATGGCTACACCTTC. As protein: CASSQGGFYGYTF.